These T cell receptor beta chains were read from a single sample in a study of cytomegalovirus exposure and HLA in healthy donors. Profiling relied on immunoSEQ multiplex PCR, and the TCRdb table lists in-frame clones only, not all of them. The sample holds 95,000 to 110,000 clones, about 72% seen once. The sample consisted of PBMCs. These receptors all stem from a man aged 18-30 years in good health and CMV-seronegative. Each CDR3 is given with its conserved first and last residue. A D gene is named only where the DNA matches it firmly. Part of the rows lack a size; the others show once, few, many or a class for expanded clones.

cdr3_aa	cdr3_nt	d_call	clone_size	j_call	v_call
CASRGQGPPYEQYF	TGTGCCAGCAGGGGACAGGGGCCCCCCTACGAGCAGTACTTC	TRBD1	once	TRBJ2-7	TRBV6-5
CATFPGVVGYGYTF	TGTGCCACCTTCCCCGGGGTTGTTGGCTATGGCTACACCTTC	.	.	TRBJ1-2	TRBV6-1
CASSWLVTGELFF	TGTGCCAGCAGCTGGCTCGTCACCGGGGAGCTGTTTTTT	.	.	TRBJ2-2	TRBV7-2
CASSPRPGREETQYF	TGTGCTAGCAGCCCTAGACCCGGCAGGGAAGAGACCCAGTACTTC	.	.	TRBJ2-5	TRBV7-7
CASSGKDRQFF	TGTGCCAGCAGCGGAAAGGACAGGCAGTTCTTC	.	.	TRBJ2-1	TRBV7-9
CASSHAGGSGNTIYF	TGTGCCAGCAGCCACGCAGGAGGCTCTGGAAACACCATATATTTT	.	.	TRBJ1-3	TRBV9
CASSWGTGEFPLHF	TGTGCCAGCAGTTGGGGGACAGGGGAGTTTCCCCTCCACTTT	TRBD1	.	TRBJ1-6	TRBV27
CASSPTDALNTEAFF	TGTGCCAGCAGTCCAACTGATGCTTTGAACACTGAAGCTTTCTTT	.	.	TRBJ1-1	TRBV6-4
CASGPGQTHQETQYF	TGTGCTAGTGGCCCAGGACAGACGCACCAAGAGACCCAGTACTTC	.	.	TRBJ2-5	TRBV12-5
CASSQQQGPYGYTF	TGTGCCAGCAGCCAGCAACAGGGACCCTATGGCTACACCTTC	.	few	TRBJ1-2	TRBV4-2
CASSQELAPRTDTQYF	TGTGCCAGCAGCCAGGAACTAGCGCCCCGCACAGATACGCAGTATTTT	TRBD2	.	TRBJ2-3	TRBV4-2
CASSYSGTGDGKLFF	TGTGCCAGCAGTTACTCGGGGACAGGGGATGGAAAACTGTTTTTT	TRBD1	.	TRBJ1-4	TRBV6-5
CASSRTSGGPHEQYF	TGTGCCAGCAGTCGGACTAGCGGGGGGCCCCACGAGCAGTACTTC	TRBD2	.	TRBJ2-7	TRBV6-5
CASSQDGGQGVEGNQPQHF	TGTGCCAGCAGCCAAGATGGGGGACAGGGGGTCGAGGGCAATCAGCCCCAGCATTTT	TRBD1	.	TRBJ1-5	TRBV4-2
CASTKRGGTTDTQYF	TGTGCCAGCACCAAACGAGGGGGAACGACAGATACGCAGTATTTT	.	.	TRBJ2-3	TRBV7-6
CASSIPTWISNQPQHF	TGTGCCAGTAGTATCCCGACTTGGATAAGCAATCAGCCCCAGCATTTT	.	few	TRBJ1-5	TRBV19
CSAAGLAVGNEQFF	TGCAGCGCCGCCGGACTAGCGGTTGGCAATGAGCAGTTCTTC	TRBD2	.	TRBJ2-1	TRBV29-1
CASSQSGGLEQFF	TGCGCCAGCTCCCAATCAGGGGGCCTTGAGCAGTTCTTC	TRBD1	.	TRBJ2-1	TRBV10-1
CASSLGGGDYGYTF	TGTGCCAGCAGCTTAGGGGGGGGTGACTATGGCTACACCTTC	.	.	TRBJ1-2	TRBV11-2
CASSMDRGPPIF	TGTGCCAGCAGCATGGACAGAGGGCCCCCAATTTTT	.	few	TRBJ2-3	TRBV7-8
CASSDGNPGAPLHF	TGTGCCAGCAGTGACGGGAACCCAGGGGCACCCCTCCACTTT	.	.	TRBJ1-6	TRBV6-1
CACLPTANTGELFF	TGTGCCTGCTTACCGACTGCGAACACCGGGGAGCTGTTTTTT	.	.	TRBJ2-2	TRBV2